A selection of T cell receptor beta chains follows, all from one sample in a study of metastatic and nonmetastatic thyroid tumors. TCRdb re-clonotyped the PCR reads through MiXCR. The sample comprises around 21,000 clones, 35% to 40% of which are singletons, and about 26% rests with the top ten. Sequencing was performed on tumor tissue. Receptor source: a female donor with papillary thyroid cancer or a benign thyroid nodule (not recorded which). Some clones in this sample may be carry-over from other donors' samples. CDR3s include the opening cysteine and the closing phenylalanine or tryptophan. Fields, in order: clone size, D gene, V gene, J gene, CDR3 protein, CDR3 DNA. The D gene is left open where the match is weak. Not all rows give a size; the values are once, few, many and, for expanded clones, a class.

-	TRBD1	TRBV27	TRBJ1-2	CASSLGTGGIYGYTF	TGTGCCAGCAGTTTGGGGACAGGGGGCATCTATGGCTACACCTTC
many	TRBD1	TRBV5-1	TRBJ2-3	CASSPEQGARSDTQYF	TGCGCCAGCAGCCCCGAACAGGGGGCACGGTCAGATACGCAGTATTTT
-	TRBD1	TRBV5-4	TRBJ1-1	CASSFRQGVTRNTEAFF	TGTGCCAGCAGCTTTCGACAGGGGGTGACGAGGAACACTGAAGCTTTCTTT
-	-	TRBV27	TRBJ1-3	CASSSQGHSGNTIYF	TGTGCCAGCAGCAGTCAGGGCCACTCTGGAAACACCATATATTTT
-	-	TRBV2	TRBJ2-7	CASSDGAYEQYF	TGTGCCAGCAGTGATGGGGCCTACGAGCAGTACTTC
-	TRBD2	TRBV5-1	TRBJ2-3	CASSLTSGRVQDTQYF	TGCGCCAGCAGCTTGACTAGCGGGAGGGTTCAAGATACGCAGTATTTT
-	-	TRBV25-1	TRBJ1-1	CASSESGGWNTEAFF	TGTGCCAGCAGTGAATCAGGTGGTTGGAACACTGAAGCTTTCTTT
few	-	TRBV6-1	TRBJ1-6	CASSAGPYNSPLHF	TGTGCCAGCAGCGCGGGGCCCTATAATTCACCCCTCCACTTT
-	TRBD2	TRBV2	TRBJ2-3	CASSEKQGLAGGPKDTQYF	TGTGCCAGCAGTGAAAAGCAAGGACTAGCGGGAGGGCCAAAAGATACGCAGTATTTT
-	TRBD1	TRBV12-5	TRBJ2-2	CASGGGQGAFTGELFF	TGTGCTAGTGGTGGAGGGCAGGGGGCTTTCACCGGGGAGCTGTTTTTT
few	-	TRBV19	TRBJ2-3	CASKWDLGTDTQYF	TGTGCCAGTAAATGGGACCTCGGGACAGATACGCAGTATTTT
-	TRBD2	TRBV28	TRBJ2-2	CASSLLLAGNTGELFF	TGTGCCAGCAGTTTATTACTAGCGGGGAACACCGGGGAGCTGTTTTTT
-	-	TRBV6-1	TRBJ2-1	CASSELSGKYYNEQFF	TGTGCCAGCAGTGAACTAAGCGGAAAGTACTACAATGAGCAGTTCTTC
few	-	TRBV6-1	TRBJ2-5	CASSKGRGQETQYF	TGTGCCAGCAGTAAGGGAAGGGGTCAAGAGACCCAGTACTTC
medium-sized	-	TRBV6-1	TRBJ1-1	CASRRSDTEAFF	TGTGCCAGCAGGAGGTCGGACACTGAAGCTTTCTTT
large	-	TRBV6-6	TRBJ2-5	CASSYGQGDWETQYF	TGTGCCAGCAGTTACGGTCAGGGTGATTGGGAGACCCAGTACTTC
-	-	TRBV4-2	TRBJ1-1	CASSQDSGRGRTEAFF	TGTGCCAGCAGCCAAGATTCGGGGCGGGGGAGGACTGAAGCTTTCTTT
few	-	TRBV10-2	TRBJ2-2	CASRLGIGELFF	TGCGCCAGCAGGCTTGGCATCGGGGAGCTGTTTTTT
few	TRBD1	TRBV9	TRBJ1-4	CASSGGQGAVNEKLFF	TGTGCCAGCAGCGGGGGACAGGGAGCGGTTAATGAAAAACTGTTTTTT
few	-	TRBV28	TRBJ1-2	CASTRTGNYGYTF	TGTGCCAGCACCCGAACAGGGAACTATGGCTACACCTTC
-	TRBD1	TRBV5-1	TRBJ2-7	CASSPGGTGYEQYF	TGCGCCAGCAGCCCTGGCGGGACAGGGTACGAGCAGTACTTC
few	-	TRBV6-5	TRBJ1-1	CASSYSAGGTEAFF	TGTGCCAGCAGTTACTCAGCGGGGGGCACTGAAGCTTTCTTT
few	-	TRBV6-5	TRBJ2-2	CASSYGQPNTGELFF	TGTGCCAGCAGTTACGGGCAGCCGAACACCGGGGAGCTGTTTTTT
-	TRBD2	TRBV6-2/TRBV6-3	TRBJ2-7	CASSYSSGSHYEQYF	TGTGCCAGCAGTTACTCGAGCGGGAGTCACTACGAGCAGTACTTC
-	-	TRBV28	TRBJ1-1	CASSLRRGGLTEAFF	TGTGCCAGCAGTTTAAGGCGGGGCGGGTTAACTGAAGCTTTCTTT
few	TRBD1	TRBV6-1	TRBJ1-6	CASSVHRGNSPLHF	TGTGCCAGCAGTGTACACAGGGGTAATTCACCCCTCCACTTT
-	-	TRBV20-1	TRBJ2-1	CSARETLRAEQFF	TGCAGTGCTAGAGAGACCCTGAGAGCTGAGCAGTTCTTC
few	-	TRBV6-1	TRBJ2-1	CASREIYNEQFF	TGTGCCAGCAGGGAGATATACAATGAGCAGTTCTTC
-	-	TRBV19	TRBJ1-6	CASRLIPDGTFHF	TGTGCCAGTAGACTAATCCCGGACGGGACTTTCCACTTT
few	TRBD1	TRBV28	TRBJ2-1	CASSLGQGVPRGNEQFF	TGTGCCAGCAGTTTGGGCCAGGGGGTACCTAGGGGGAATGAGCAGTTCTTC
-	-	TRBV5-1	TRBJ2-7	CASSLAGRRGYEQYF	TGCGCCAGCAGCTTGGCCGGTCGCAGGGGCTACGAGCAGTACTTC
-	TRBD2	TRBV27	TRBJ2-5	CASSHTGSGGLQETQYF	TGTGCCAGCAGCCACACGGGTAGCGGGGGCCTCCAAGAGACCCAGTACTTC
-	TRBD1	TRBV16	TRBJ2-3	CASSHRQGLDTQYF	TGTGCCAGCAGCCATCGACAGGGGTTGGATACGCAGTATTTT
-	TRBD1	TRBV2	TRBJ1-2	CASSETGGAYGYTF	TGTGCCAGCAGTGAAACAGGGGGCGCTTATGGCTACACCTTC
-	TRBD2	TRBV30	TRBJ2-7	CAWRLAGSYEQYF	TGTGCCTGGAGGTTAGCGGGGTCCTACGAGCAGTACTTC
few	TRBD1	TRBV27	TRBJ1-4	CASSLSRGLANEKLFF	TGTGCCAGCAGTTTATCCAGGGGGCTTGCTAATGAAAAACTGTTTTTT
-	TRBD2	TRBV5-8	TRBJ2-3	CASRRAGGSTDTQYF	TGTGCCAGCAGGAGGGCGGGAGGAAGCACAGATACGCAGTATTTT
medium-sized	-	TRBV28	TRBJ1-6	CAIDPGNSPLHF	TGTGCCATCGACCCAGGGAATTCACCCCTCCACTTT
-	-	TRBV6-2/TRBV6-3	TRBJ2-1	CASSYPGAYNEQFF	TGTGCCAGCAGTTACCCGGGAGCCTACAATGAGCAGTTCTTC
-	-	TRBV5-6	TRBJ1-2	CASSPPGLGYGYTF	TGTGCCAGCAGCCCCCCAGGGCTGGGCTATGGCTACACCTTC
few	-	TRBV15	TRBJ2-7	CATSRDFGTKYF	TGTGCCACCAGCAGAGATTTCGGGACGAAGTACTTC
-	TRBD2	TRBV6-2/TRBV6-3	TRBJ2-7	CASSWGTTYEQYF	TGTGCCAGCAGTTGGGGGACTACCTACGAGCAGTACTTC
-	-	TRBV10-3	TRBJ2-7	CAISENREQYF	TGTGCCATCAGTGAAAATAGGGAGCAGTACTTC
-	TRBD2	TRBV27	TRBJ2-1	CASSFIAGGPQMTQFF	TGTGCCAGCAGTTTTATAGCGGGAGGTCCACAAATGACGCAGTTCTTC
-	-	TRBV18	TRBJ2-7	CASSPDLGTRAYEQYF	TGTGCCAGCTCACCAGACTTAGGGACAAGGGCGTATGAGCAGTACTTC
-	-	TRBV5-1	TRBJ1-2	CASSADSVTYGYTF	TGCGCCAGCAGCGCAGACAGCGTAACCTATGGCTACACCTTC